The clone carrying this T cell receptor (beta chain) was counted ten times or more. The antigen remains undetermined. These data belong to a study of early T cells in non-severe SARS-CoV-2 infection. Background on the study: Alpha and beta chains were unpaired, from unsorted whole-blood bulk RNA.

Regarding the study as a whole: VDJdb matching, biased toward anti-spike CD8 responses, missed private and CD4 specificities.

Germline assignment: CDR1 SEHNR and CDR2 FQNEAQ (reference sequence). V was shortened by 0 bases and J by 5 bases, with 1 base between the two germline ends. The CDR3 runs to 12 residues. Researchers attached unique molecular identifiers to individual cDNA molecules. TCRdb re-called the 5' RACE reads through MiXCR, storing one row per CDR3 protein. The profile shows tens of thousands of distinct CDR3 sequences, about 12% of them singletons. The V and J genes are TRBV7-9 and TRBJ2-2; no definite D call. The sequence came from an adult who was a healthcare worker with PCR-confirmed SARS-CoV-2 infection or an uninfected control (not recorded which). The specimen was whole blood. CDR3 residues: CASSLATGELFF. In nucleotides, the CDR3 is TGTGCCAGCAGCTTAGCAACCGGGGAGCTGTTTTTT.